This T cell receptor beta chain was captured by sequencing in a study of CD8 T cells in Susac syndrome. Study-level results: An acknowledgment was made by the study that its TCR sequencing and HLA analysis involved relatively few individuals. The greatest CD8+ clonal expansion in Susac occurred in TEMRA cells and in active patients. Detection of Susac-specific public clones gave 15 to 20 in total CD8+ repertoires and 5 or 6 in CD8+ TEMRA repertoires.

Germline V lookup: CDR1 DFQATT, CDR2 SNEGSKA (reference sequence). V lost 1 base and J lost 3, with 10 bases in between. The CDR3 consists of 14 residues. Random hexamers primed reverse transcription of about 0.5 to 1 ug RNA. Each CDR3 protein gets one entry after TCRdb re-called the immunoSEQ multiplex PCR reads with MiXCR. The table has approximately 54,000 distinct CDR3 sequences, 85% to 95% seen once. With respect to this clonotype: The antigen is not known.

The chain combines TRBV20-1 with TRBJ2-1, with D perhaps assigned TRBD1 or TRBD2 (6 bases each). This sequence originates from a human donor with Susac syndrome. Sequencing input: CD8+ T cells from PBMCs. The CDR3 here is CSARAGDNYNEQFF. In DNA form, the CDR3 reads TGCAGTGCTAGAGCGGGGGACAACTACAATGAGCAGTTCTTC.